The T cell receptor beta chain described here comes from a study of shared clonotypes between healthy human individuals. Study-wide findings and caveats: Limited genetic and exposure-history diversity came from having few donors. An anticipated effect of sequencing depth on clonotype sharing among donors was recognized.

Replicate PCRs run on unsorted PBMC used around 0.3 ug DNA, which was 31,000 or so T cell genomes. Profiled with immunoSEQ multiplex PCR; TCRdb holds only in-frame clones, not every one. The repertoire consists of about 480,000 clones, with 79% occurring once and the leading ten covering 10% to 15%. Germline CDR1 SGHRS, CDR2 YFSETQ. The CDR3 sequence is 12 residues long. V was cut by 4 bases and J by 5 bases, with 8 bases left in between. A remark on this clone: What it binds is not known.

Participating donors were healthy, HIV-negative adults free of recent acute infections or vaccinations. The sequence was collected from a woman in her thirties or forties in good health. Some clones in this sample may be carry-over from other donors' samples. The rearrangement uses TRBV5-1 and TRBJ2-3; D remains ambiguous. Sequenced input: PBMCs. The CDR3 DNA reads as TGCGCCAGCAGCCGGACCGGAGATACGCAGTATTTT. Translated, it gives CASSRTGDTQYF.